The present entry profiles one TCR beta chain with its context. Its antigen remains unidentified. The sample originates from a study of T-cell memory formation after mild COVID-19. V was trimmed by 3 bases and J by 6 bases, leaving 9 bases between them. The CDR3 loop spans 14 amino acids. TCRdb independently ran MiXCR on the 5' RACE reads; one entry per CDR3 protein. The data contain about 140,000 distinct CDR3 sequences, about 14% of them singletons. Broader study findings: There was a balanced CD4/CD8 profile in clones contracting day 15 to 85, and later expanders leaned CD4+.

The chain joins TRBV12-3 or TRBV12-4 to TRBJ1-6; D is possibly TRBD1 (5 bases). Sequenced sample: PBMCs or a T cell subset sorted from them (not recorded which). The sequence was obtained from an adult woman who had mild COVID-19 (a few samples of this study predate the infection). Cell type and time point are not known. In nucleotides, the CDR3 is TGTGCCAGCAGTTTGGGCGACAGTAATTCACCCCTCCACTTT. Its translation: CASSLGDSNSPLHF.